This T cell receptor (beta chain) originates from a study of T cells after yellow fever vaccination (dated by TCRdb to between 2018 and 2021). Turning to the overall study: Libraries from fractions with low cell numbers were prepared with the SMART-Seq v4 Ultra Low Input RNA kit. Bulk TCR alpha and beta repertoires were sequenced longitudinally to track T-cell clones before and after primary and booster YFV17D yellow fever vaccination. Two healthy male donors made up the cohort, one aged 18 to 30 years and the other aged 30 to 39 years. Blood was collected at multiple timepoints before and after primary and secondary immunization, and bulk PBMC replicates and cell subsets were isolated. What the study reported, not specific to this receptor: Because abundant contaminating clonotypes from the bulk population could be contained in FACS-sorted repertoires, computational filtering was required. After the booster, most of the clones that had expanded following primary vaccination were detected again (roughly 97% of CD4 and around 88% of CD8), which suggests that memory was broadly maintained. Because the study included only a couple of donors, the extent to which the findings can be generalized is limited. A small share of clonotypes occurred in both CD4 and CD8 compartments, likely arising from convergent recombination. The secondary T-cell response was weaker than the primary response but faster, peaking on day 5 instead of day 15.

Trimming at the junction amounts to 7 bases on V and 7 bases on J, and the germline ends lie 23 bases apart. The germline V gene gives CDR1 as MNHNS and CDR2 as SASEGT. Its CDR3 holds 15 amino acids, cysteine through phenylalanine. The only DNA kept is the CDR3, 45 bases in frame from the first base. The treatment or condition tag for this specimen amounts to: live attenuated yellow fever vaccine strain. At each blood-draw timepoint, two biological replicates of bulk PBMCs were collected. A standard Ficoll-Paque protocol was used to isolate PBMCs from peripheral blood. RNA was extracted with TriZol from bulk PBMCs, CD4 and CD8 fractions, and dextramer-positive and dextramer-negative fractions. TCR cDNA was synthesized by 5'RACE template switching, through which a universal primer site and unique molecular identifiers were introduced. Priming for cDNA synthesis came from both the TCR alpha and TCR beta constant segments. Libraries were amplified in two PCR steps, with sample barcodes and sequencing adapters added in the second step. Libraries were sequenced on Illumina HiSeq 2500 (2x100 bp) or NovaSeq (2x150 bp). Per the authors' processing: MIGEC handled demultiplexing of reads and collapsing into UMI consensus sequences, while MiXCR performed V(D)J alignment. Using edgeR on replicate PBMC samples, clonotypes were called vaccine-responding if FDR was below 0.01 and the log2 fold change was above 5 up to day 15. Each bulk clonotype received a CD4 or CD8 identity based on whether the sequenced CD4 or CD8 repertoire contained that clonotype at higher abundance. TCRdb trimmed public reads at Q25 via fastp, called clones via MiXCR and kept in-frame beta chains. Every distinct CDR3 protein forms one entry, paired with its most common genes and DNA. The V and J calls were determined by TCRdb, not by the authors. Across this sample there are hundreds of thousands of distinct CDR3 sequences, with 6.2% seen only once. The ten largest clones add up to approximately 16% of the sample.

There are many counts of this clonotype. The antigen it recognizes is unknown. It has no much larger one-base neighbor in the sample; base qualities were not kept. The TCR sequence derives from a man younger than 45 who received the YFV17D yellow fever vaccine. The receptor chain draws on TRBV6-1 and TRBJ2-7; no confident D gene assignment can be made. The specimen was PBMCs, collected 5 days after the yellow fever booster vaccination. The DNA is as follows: TGTGCCAGCATGAAGAGAGCCATCAACCCTTGGGAGCAGTACTTC. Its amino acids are CASMKRAINPWEQYF.